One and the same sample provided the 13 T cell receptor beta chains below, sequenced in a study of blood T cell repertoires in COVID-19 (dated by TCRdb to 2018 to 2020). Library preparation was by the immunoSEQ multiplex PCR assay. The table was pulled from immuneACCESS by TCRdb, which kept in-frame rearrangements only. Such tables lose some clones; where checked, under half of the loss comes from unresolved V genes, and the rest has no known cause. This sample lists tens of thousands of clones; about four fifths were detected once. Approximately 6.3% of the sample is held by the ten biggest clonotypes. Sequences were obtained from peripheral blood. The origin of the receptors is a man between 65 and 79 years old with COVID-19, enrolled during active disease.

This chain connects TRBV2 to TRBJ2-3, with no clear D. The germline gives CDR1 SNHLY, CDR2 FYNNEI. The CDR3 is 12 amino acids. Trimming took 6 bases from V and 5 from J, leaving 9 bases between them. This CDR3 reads CASSDIRDTQYF. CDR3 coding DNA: TGTGCCAGCAGCGACATACGAGATACGCAGTATTTT.

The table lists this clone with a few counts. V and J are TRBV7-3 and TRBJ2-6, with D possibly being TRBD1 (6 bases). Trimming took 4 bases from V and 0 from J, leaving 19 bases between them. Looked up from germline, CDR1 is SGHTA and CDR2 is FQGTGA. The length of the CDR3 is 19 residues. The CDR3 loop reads CASSSPQKQGSSGANVLTF. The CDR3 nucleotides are TGTGCCAGCAGCTCCCCCCAAAAACAGGGTTCCTCTGGGGCCAACGTCCTGACTTTC.

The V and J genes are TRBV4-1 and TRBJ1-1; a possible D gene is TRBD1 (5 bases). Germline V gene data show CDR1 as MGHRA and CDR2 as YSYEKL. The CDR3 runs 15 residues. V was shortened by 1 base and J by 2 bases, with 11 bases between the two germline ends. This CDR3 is CASSQVRQGNTEAFF. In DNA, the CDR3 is TGCGCCAGCAGCCAAGTTCGCCAGGGTAACACTGAAGCTTTCTTT.

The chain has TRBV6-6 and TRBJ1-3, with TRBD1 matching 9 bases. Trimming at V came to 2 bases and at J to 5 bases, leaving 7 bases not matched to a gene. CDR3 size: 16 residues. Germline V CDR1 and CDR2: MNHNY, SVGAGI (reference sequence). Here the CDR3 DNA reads TGTGCCAGCAGTTACGGTACAGGACAGGGGAGAAACACCATATATTTT. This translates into CASSYGTGQGRNTIYF.

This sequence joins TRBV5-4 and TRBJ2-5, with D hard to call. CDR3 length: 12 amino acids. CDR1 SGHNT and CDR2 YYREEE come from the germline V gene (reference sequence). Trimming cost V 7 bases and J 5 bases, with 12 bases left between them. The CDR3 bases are TGTGCCAGCGAATCTGCCGGTGAGACCCAGTACTTC. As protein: CASESAGETQYF.

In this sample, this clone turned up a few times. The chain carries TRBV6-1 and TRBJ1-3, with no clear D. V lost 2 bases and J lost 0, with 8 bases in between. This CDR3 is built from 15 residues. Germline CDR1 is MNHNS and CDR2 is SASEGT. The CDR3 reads CASSERRRSGNTIYF. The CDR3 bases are TGTGCCAGCAGTGAACGGAGACGCTCTGGAAACACCATATATTTT.

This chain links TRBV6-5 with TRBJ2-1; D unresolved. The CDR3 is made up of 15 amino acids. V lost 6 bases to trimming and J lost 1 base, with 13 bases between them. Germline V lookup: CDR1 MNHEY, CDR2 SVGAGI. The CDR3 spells CASRMKPISYNEQFF. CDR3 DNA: TGTGCCAGCAGAATGAAGCCGATATCCTACAATGAGCAGTTCTTC.

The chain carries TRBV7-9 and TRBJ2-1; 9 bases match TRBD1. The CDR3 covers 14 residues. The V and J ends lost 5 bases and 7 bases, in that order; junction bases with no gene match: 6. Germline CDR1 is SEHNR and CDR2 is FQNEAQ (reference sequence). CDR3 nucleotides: TGTGCCAGCAGCGCCCGGGACAGGGAAAATGAGCAGTTCTTC. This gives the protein CASSARDRENEQFF.

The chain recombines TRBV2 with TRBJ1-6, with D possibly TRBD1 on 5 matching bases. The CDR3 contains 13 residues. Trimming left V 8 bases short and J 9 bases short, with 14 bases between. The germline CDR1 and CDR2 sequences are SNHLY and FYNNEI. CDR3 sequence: CASDPQGGSPLHF. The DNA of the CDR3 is TGTGCCAGCGATCCGCAGGGAGGTTCACCCCTCCACTTT.

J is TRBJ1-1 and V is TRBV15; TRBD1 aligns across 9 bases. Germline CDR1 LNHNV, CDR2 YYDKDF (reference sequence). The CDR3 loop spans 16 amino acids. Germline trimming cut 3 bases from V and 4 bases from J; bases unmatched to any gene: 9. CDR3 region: CATSRPSTGGSTEAFF. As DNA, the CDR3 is TGTGCCACCAGCAGGCCATCGACAGGGGGTTCCACTGAAGCTTTCTTT.

The CDR3 DNA reads as TGTGCCAGCAGTGAAGGGTTGTGGCGGAAGACCCAGTACTTC. Its translation: CASSEGLWRKTQYF. The rearrangement uses TRBV6-1 and TRBJ2-5; D ambiguous. Germline assignment: CDR1 MNHNS and CDR2 SASEGT. This CDR3 contains 14 residues. V was cut by 1 base and J by 6 bases, with 12 bases left in between.

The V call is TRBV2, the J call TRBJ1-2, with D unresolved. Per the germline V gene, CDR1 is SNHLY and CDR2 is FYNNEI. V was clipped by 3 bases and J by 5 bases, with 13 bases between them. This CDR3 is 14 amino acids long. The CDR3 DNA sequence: TGTGCCAGCAGTGATGGGGAGTATGGATATGGCTACACCTTC. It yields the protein CASSDGEYGYGYTF.

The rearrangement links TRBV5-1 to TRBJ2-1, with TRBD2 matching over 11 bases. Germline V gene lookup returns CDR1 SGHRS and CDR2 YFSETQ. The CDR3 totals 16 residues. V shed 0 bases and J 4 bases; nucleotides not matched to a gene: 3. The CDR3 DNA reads TGCGCCAGCAGCTTGGGGGGGACTAGCGGTTACAATGAGCAGTTCTTC. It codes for CASSLGGTSGYNEQFF. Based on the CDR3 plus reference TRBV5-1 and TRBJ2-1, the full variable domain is KAGVTQTPRYLIKTRGQQVTLSCSPISGHRSVSWYQQTPGQGLQFLFEYFSETQRNKGNFPGRFSGRQFSNSRSEMNVSTLELGDSALYLCASSLGGTSGYNEQFFGPGTRLTVL.